The present entry profiles one T cell receptor (beta chain) with its context. Its antigen is unknown. This sample was included in a study of CXCR3-negative and CXCR3-positive naive CD8 T cells. Findings of the study overall: Naive CXCR3-negative cells resembled naive CXCR3-positive cells in TRBV-TRBJ usage; memory cells differed. Hydrophobicity of TRB CDR3s was greater in CXCR3-positive naive cells than in CXCR3-negative naive cells.

Libraries of TRB cDNA were made by 5' RACE and carried UMIs. Reprocessing the 5' RACE reads, TCRdb reports a single entry for every CDR3 protein and omits DNA. Recorded for this sample: over 55,000 distinct CDR3 sequences. The material sequenced was naive CXCR3+ CD8+ T cells from blood. Indicated subset: CD45RO-CCR7+CD27+CD95- naive CD8+ T cells expressing CXCR3 (TNR3+). The source is a human donor in good health. Some clones in this sample may be carry-over from other donors' samples.

CDR3 sequence reads: CASSQFGSGAYNEQFF. The genes are TRBV23-1 and TRBJ2-1; no DNA is available, so the TRBD2 call from TCRdb remains unchecked. TRBV23-1 is an open reading frame whose function is uncertain. The CDR3 loop spans 16 amino acids.